The rows below give T cell receptor beta chains drawn from one sample of a study of Ad26.COV2.S vaccination and SARS-CoV-2 variants. The table came from immunoSEQ multiplex PCR; TCRdb's copy has only in-frame clones and leaves some out. The sample holds approximately 420,000 clones, approximately 91% seen once. Source: peripheral blood, taken in a trial of Ad26.COV2.S vaccine versus placebo. The receptors come from a person between 18 and 59 years old who received the Ad26.COV2.S COVID-19 vaccine or a placebo. Each CDR3 is given with its conserved first and last residue. The order of the fields is J gene, V gene, CDR3 protein.

j_gene: TRBJ1-5
v_gene: TRBV3-1/TRBV3-2
CDR3aa: CASSQPGQPQHF

j_gene: TRBJ2-1
v_gene: TRBV19
CDR3aa: CASSIEVRGNEQFF

j_gene: TRBJ2-1
v_gene: TRBV2
CDR3aa: CASSDRGAGGHFF

j_gene: TRBJ1-5
v_gene: TRBV6-4
CDR3aa: CAEQMGGVSNQPQHF

j_gene: TRBJ2-7
v_gene: TRBV5-1
CDR3aa: CASSNSLEQYF

j_gene: TRBJ1-2
v_gene: TRBV10-3
CDR3aa: CAISDLFWDSPSYGYTF

j_gene: TRBJ1-1
v_gene: TRBV6-5
CDR3aa: CASRRGQEYTEAFF

j_gene: TRBJ1-4
v_gene: TRBV2
CDR3aa: CASSDFWMGEKLFF

j_gene: TRBJ1-1
v_gene: TRBV10-3
CDR3aa: CAISESQDPSGGLNTEAFF

j_gene: TRBJ1-2
v_gene: TRBV6-5
CDR3aa: CASSYSWVDNGYTF

j_gene: TRBJ2-4
v_gene: TRBV6-2/TRBV6-3
CDR3aa: CASSYPRSGGAWTKNIQYF

j_gene: TRBJ2-7
v_gene: TRBV5-1
CDR3aa: CASSSISAGEGNEQYF

j_gene: TRBJ1-2
v_gene: TRBV7-9
CDR3aa: CASSLRDNGYTF